This section outlines one T cell receptor beta chain sequence together with its context. Its cognate antigen is unknown. This entry comes from a study of siplizumab effects on memory and regulatory T cells. Study-wide points: Memory cells seemed less diverse than naive T cells, which seemed major alloresponse contributors. Confirmatory evidence of suppressive function in proliferating siplizumab-culture Tregs was not obtained. Proliferating CD4+ or CD8+ clones, roughly 75-97% of them, lacked an assignable naive or memory phenotype. Assignment to unstimulated subsets succeeded for only a minor fraction of the alloreactive clones.

Here immunoSEQ multiplex PCR was the method, and the copy in TCRdb shows in-frame clones only, minus some. Counted here are tens of thousands of clones, roughly 93% occurring once; the ten biggest clones make up 6.5%. Germline CDR1 LNHNV, CDR2 YYDKDF (reference sequence). The CDR3 totals 14 residues. Trimming removed 1 base at V and 5 bases at J, with 9 bases between. Input material: CD8+ T cells sorted from blood. The gene calls are TRBV15 and TRBJ2-1, with D unresolved. This receptor was taken from a human donor in good health. The CDR3 DNA follows: TGTGCCACCAGCAGAGTGGTGGCGGACAATGAGCAGTTCTTC. Its translation: CATSRVVADNEQFF.